These 27 T cell receptor beta chains originate from one sample sequenced in a study of beta chain features in type 1 diabetes. Since all of the isolated RNA was reverse transcribed, expressed TCRB transcripts were what got sequenced. The method was immunoSEQ multiplex PCR; TCRdb's version includes in-frame clones alone and lacks a portion of them. This sample carries fewer than 200,000 clones, around 8.5% of them seen once, and the ten largest clones take nearly 0.65%. The material sequenced was central memory CD4+ T cells from blood. The receptors were sampled from a man between 18 and 35 years old in good health.

The V and J genes are TRBV6-5 and TRBJ2-2, with 7 bases that match TRBD2. Germline CDR1 reads MNHEY; CDR2 reads SVGAGI. V trimming: 2 bases; J trimming: 1 base; junction bases outside the gene matches: 1. CDR3 size: 15 residues. The CDR3 spells CASSYRTRNTGELFF. CDR3 sequence (DNA): TGTGCCAGCAGTTACAGGACTAGGAACACCGGGGAGCTGTTTTTT.

This clone was detected a few times. The V call is TRBV7-2, the J call TRBJ2-1, with D perhaps matching TRBD2 (6 bases). Germline V gene lookup returns CDR1 SGHTA and CDR2 FQGNSA. The CDR3 runs 13 residues. V lost 6 bases and J lost 10, with 16 bases in between. The CDR3 DNA reads TGTGCCAGCAGTCAGAATAGCGCGGGAGAGCAGTTCTTC. It specifies CASSQNSAGEQFF.

This clone was counted between two and nine times. This chain uses TRBV7-6 with TRBJ2-7, with a possible D match to TRBD2 (6 bases). Germline lookup yields CDR1 SGHVS and CDR2 FNYEAQ. The CDR3 runs 16 residues. Trimming pared 5 bases from V and 3 bases from J, leaving 20 bases between. CDR3 bases: TGTGCCAGCAGCCATTTAGGGATACGGGGGAACTACGAGCAGTACTTC. It specifies CASSHLGIRGNYEQYF.

The V call is TRBV5-1, the J call TRBJ2-1; 11 bases are shared with TRBD2. CDR1 is SGHRS and CDR2 is YFSETQ in the germline V gene. The J segment lost 4 bases and the V segment lost 3 bases, leaving 6 bases of the junction unmatched. The CDR3 sequence is 16 residues long. DNA of the CDR3: TGCGCCAGCAGCTCCCTAGCGGGGGGCACATACAATGAGCAGTTCTTC. Its translation is CASSSLAGGTYNEQFF.

This clone was seen ten or more times. The rearrangement links TRBV15 to TRBJ2-1; TRBD2 aligns across 8 bases. From germline, CDR1 is LNHNV and CDR2 YYDKDF (reference sequence). J lost 5 bases, V lost 3 bases, and 3 bases had no gene match. The CDR3 extends over 14 amino acids. As DNA, the CDR3 is TGTGCCACCAGCAGGACTAGCGTGAACAATGAGCAGTTCTTC. Translated: CATSRTSVNNEQFF.

This clone was observed a handful of times. The V and J genes are TRBV4-2 and TRBJ2-7; 7 bases fit TRBD2. The CDR3 is 15 residues long. Germline trimming cut 1 base from V and 2 bases from J; bases unmatched to any gene: 5. Germline V gene lookup returns CDR1 LGHNA and CDR2 YNFKEQ. Here the CDR3 DNA reads TGTGCCAGCAGCCAAGTCTCCGGGAGGACCTACGAGCAGTACTTC. Protein: CASSQVSGRTYEQYF.

CDR3 loop: CASSFRRTGGARGNTIYF. CDR3 nucleotides: TGTGCCAGCAGCTTCCGTAGGACAGGGGGCGCGAGAGGAAACACCATATATTTT. The V gene is TRBV5-4, the J gene TRBJ1-3; 11 nucleotides line up with TRBD1. The CDR3 is 18 amino acids. CDR1 and CDR2 from the germline V gene are SGHNT and YYREEE (reference sequence). V dropped 2 bases and J dropped 4; count of bases not matched to a gene: 11.

V usage is TRBV7-3 and J usage is TRBJ2-5; D is possibly TRBD1 (6 bases). This CDR3 comprises 16 residues. Per the germline V gene, CDR1 is SGHTA and CDR2 is FQGTGA. Trimming took off 4 bases at V and 1 base at J, with 16 bases between the two ends. CDR3 bases: TGTGCCAGCAGCTCTCGATACAGGGTAACCCAAGAGACCCAGTACTTC. Amino acids: CASSSRYRVTQETQYF.

The V call is TRBV6-6, the J call TRBJ2-7, with TRBD2 as a possible D gene (6 bases). This CDR3 has 15 residues. Germline V lookup: CDR1 MNHNY, CDR2 SVGAGI (reference sequence). Trimming removed 7 bases from V and 3 bases from J, with 19 bases in between. CDR3 region: CASTDGTQVIYEQYF. CDR3 nucleotide sequence: TGTGCCAGCACTGACGGGACTCAGGTCATCTACGAGCAGTACTTC.

V and J are TRBV19 and TRBJ2-1; TRBD2 matches at 12 bases. Germline V gene data show CDR1 as LNHDA and CDR2 as SQIVND (reference sequence). CDR3 length equals 17 residues. With 4 bases clipped from V and 6 bases from J, the junction kept 10 bases outside the gene matches. The CDR3 nucleotides read TGTGCCAGTAGTACAGTCCCACTAGCGGGGGGACTCAATGAGCAGTTCTTC. It encodes CASSTVPLAGGLNEQFF.

This clone was seen a few times. V is TRBV4-1 and J is TRBJ1-2; TRBD1 matches at 7 bases. Per germline, CDR1 MGHRA and CDR2 YSYEKL. The CDR3 covers 17 residues. Losses at the gene ends were 2 bases for V and 3 bases for J; bases not matched to a gene: 12. The CDR3 coding sequence is TGCGCCAGCAGCCAATTCCAGGGGGTCCTCTCCCACTATGGCTACACCTTC. Translated: CASSQFQGVLSHYGYTF.

A few counts support this clone. This chain links TRBV19 with TRBJ2-6; possibly TRBD2 for D (5 bases). The V end was cut by 6 bases, the J end by 1 base, with 19 bases between. Germline CDR1 reads LNHDA; CDR2 reads SQIVND (reference sequence). The CDR3 length is 18 residues. For the CDR3, the DNA is TGTGCCAGTAGCCAGGACTCCTTCCTACTTTCTGGGGCCAACGTCCTGACTTTC. Its translation is CASSQDSFLLSGANVLTF.

This clone has only a few counts. The chain couples TRBV11-2 to TRBJ2-5; 7 bases are shared with TRBD1. The closer fit of TRBJ2-7 to the DNA end suggests the J call may be wrong. CDR1 is SGHAT, CDR2 FQNNGV, per germline. This CDR3 has 14 residues. Here the CDR3 DNA reads TGTGCCAGCAGCCCACTCGGACAGGCCCACGAGCAGTACTTC. It translates to CASSPLGQAHEQYF.

V is TRBV5-4 and J is TRBJ2-3; the D gene is possibly TRBD2 (6 bases). Between the trimmed V and J ends, which lost 2 bases and 7 bases, there was a span of 8 bases. This CDR3 has 12 amino acids. The germline V gene has CDR1 SGHNT and CDR2 YYREEE (reference sequence). This chain's CDR3 is CASSFGRNTQYF. CDR3 nucleotides: TGTGCCAGCAGCTTCGGGAGAAATACGCAGTATTTT.

This clone appeared a few times. Here the CDR3 reads CASSRGGVQETQYF. CDR3 DNA sequence: TGTGCCAGCAGTAGAGGAGGGGTCCAAGAGACCCAGTACTTC. The chain combines TRBV7-3 with TRBJ2-5; D perhaps matches TRBD2 (6 bases). Trimming took off 6 bases at V and 1 base at J, with 12 bases between the two ends. This CDR3 is built from 14 residues. CDR1 is SGHTA, CDR2 FQGTGA, per germline.

This chain links TRBV6-5 with TRBJ2-3; TRBD2 matches at 9 bases. Unmatched junction bases numbered 7, after V lost 4 bases and J lost 2 bases. Per the germline V gene, CDR1 is MNHEY and CDR2 is SVGAGI. The CDR3 length is 16 residues. As DNA, the CDR3 is TGTGCCAGCAGTTCAGCGCTAGCGGGACTCACAGATACGCAGTATTTT. Its translation: CASSSALAGLTDTQYF.

In this sample, this clone turned up a few times. This rearrangement joins TRBV6-1 to TRBJ2-7, with 10 bases identical to TRBD1. The V gene's germline CDR1 is MNHNS and CDR2 SASEGT. This CDR3 is 12 amino acids long. V trimming: 11 bases; J trimming: 5 bases; junction bases outside the gene matches: 6. The CDR3 coding sequence is TGTGCCGGCCGGGACAGGGGTCACGAGCAGTACTTC. This codes for CAGRDRGHEQYF.

This clone appeared a few times. The chain carries TRBV7-8 and TRBJ2-2; D perhaps matches TRBD1 (6 bases). Trimming took off 5 bases at V and 2 bases at J, with 15 bases between the two ends. Germline lookup yields CDR1 SGHVS and CDR2 FQNEAQ. This CDR3 region has 16 residues. CDR3 amino acids: CASSRRGTRNTGELFF. The CDR3 DNA is TGTGCCAGCAGCCGTCGTGGGACAAGAAACACCGGGGAGCTGTTTTTT.

This clone was picked up a small number of times. This chain uses TRBV19 with TRBJ1-6; no definite D call. V was clipped by 7 bases and J by 7 bases, with 11 bases between them. This CDR3 comprises 13 residues. Germline V CDR1 and CDR2: LNHDA, SQIVND (reference sequence). The CDR3 reads CASNTGYNSPLHF. The DNA for the CDR3 is TGTGCCAGTAACACGGGGTACAATTCACCCCTCCACTTT.

The V and J genes are TRBV15 and TRBJ1-2; 8 bases are a match to TRBD1. CDR3 size: 17 residues. V lost 0 bases to trimming and J lost 7 bases; unmatched junction nucleotides: 13. Germline CDR1 is LNHNV and CDR2 is YYDKDF (reference sequence). In DNA, the CDR3 is TGTGCCACCAGCAGAGAAGGGCTTCTTCAGGGGGCGGGTGGCTACACCTTC. Translated: CATSREGLLQGAGGYTF.

In this sample, this clone turned up a few times. Other DNA sequences in the same sample also yield this CDR3. The V call is TRBV30, the J call TRBJ1-4, with TRBD1 matching over 10 bases. With V trimmed by 2 bases and J by 5 bases, 5 bases remained unmatched. Germline loops: CDR1 GTSNPN, CDR2 SVGIG (reference sequence). This CDR3 has 15 amino acids. The CDR3 reads CAWSPPGQGNEKLFF. The CDR3, as DNA: TGTGCCTGGAGTCCCCCGGGACAGGGGAATGAAAAACTGTTTTTT.

This clone was detected only a few times. The same CDR3 can be traced to other DNA sequences in this sample. This chain uses TRBV9 with TRBJ2-1, with TRBD2 identical over 11 bases. CDR1 SGDLS and CDR2 YYNGEE come from the germline V gene. There are 15 residues in the CDR3. The V and J ends lost 2 bases and 5 bases, in that order; junction bases with no gene match: 3. The CDR3: CASSVVAGGDNEQFF. DNA for the CDR3: TGTGCCAGCAGCGTGGTAGCGGGAGGGGACAATGAGCAGTTCTTC.

This chain uses TRBV7-3 with TRBJ2-4; 8 nucleotides agree with TRBD1. The CDR3 is 13 amino acids. V was clipped by 5 bases and J by 6 bases; unmatched bases: 3. The V gene's germline CDR1 is SGHTA and CDR2 FQGTGA. The CDR3 sequence is CASSPQGANIQYF. CDR3 sequence (DNA): TGTGCCAGCAGCCCGCAGGGGGCAAACATTCAGTACTTC.

This clone was seen many times. The chain carries TRBV18 and TRBJ1-2; 7 bases match TRBD1. This CDR3 comprises 13 residues. The germline CDR1 and CDR2 sequences are KGHSH and LQKENI. With V trimmed by 4 bases and J by 4 bases, 3 bases remained unmatched. The CDR3 spells CASSRDRAYGYTF. The CDR3 nucleotides are TGTGCCAGCTCACGTGACAGGGCCTATGGCTACACCTTC.

The chain couples TRBV28 to TRBJ2-5; D is uncertain. V was cut by 10 bases and J by 5 bases, with 8 bases left in between. The germline V gene encodes CDR1 MDHEN and CDR2 SYDVKM. This CDR3 spans 10 amino acids. The CDR3 region has the DNA TGTGCCACCCGCGAGGAGACCCAGTACTTC. Amino acid sequence: CATREETQYF.

The sample holds many counts of this clone. This rearrangement joins TRBV10-3 to TRBJ2-2, with D uncertain. The length of the CDR3 is 14 residues. CDR1 ENHRY and CDR2 SYGVKD come from the germline V gene. V shed 0 bases and J shed 2 bases, with 4 bases lying between them. CDR3 in amino acids: CAISESSNTGELFF. The CDR3 DNA is TGTGCCATCAGTGAGTCGTCTAACACCGGGGAGCTGTTTTTT.

V usage is TRBV11-2 and J usage is TRBJ2-5; 9 bases fit TRBD1. V was pared by 5 bases and J by 5 bases, with 12 bases of the junction left unmatched. CDR3 length: 16 residues. The V gene's germline CDR1 is SGHAT and CDR2 FQNNGV. DNA for the CDR3: TGTGCCAGCAGCCCCCAGGGACAGGGTGGTTGGGAGACCCAGTACTTC. Amino acid sequence: CASSPQGQGGWETQYF.